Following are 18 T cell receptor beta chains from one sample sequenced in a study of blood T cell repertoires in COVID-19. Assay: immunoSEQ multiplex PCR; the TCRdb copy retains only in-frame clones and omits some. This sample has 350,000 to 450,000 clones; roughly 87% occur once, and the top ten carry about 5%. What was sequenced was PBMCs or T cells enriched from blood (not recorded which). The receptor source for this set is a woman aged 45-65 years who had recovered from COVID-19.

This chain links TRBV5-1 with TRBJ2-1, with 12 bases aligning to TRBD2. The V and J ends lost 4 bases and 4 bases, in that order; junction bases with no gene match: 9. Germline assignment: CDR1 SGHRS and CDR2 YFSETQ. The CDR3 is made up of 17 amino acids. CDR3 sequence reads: CASSPGLAGPLYNEQFF. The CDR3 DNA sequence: TGCGCCAGCAGCCCTGGACTAGCGGGACCTTTATACAATGAGCAGTTCTTC.

The DNA for the CDR3 is TGTGCCAGCAGCACCCCAGGCTGGGAGAAGGCCGAGCAGTACTTC. Encoded protein: CASSTPGWEKAEQYF. The J gene is TRBJ2-7, the V gene TRBV7-2; maybe TRBD2 (5 bases). Germline V gene lookup returns CDR1 SGHTA and CDR2 FQGNSA. Trimming took off 5 bases at V and 6 bases at J, with 20 bases between the two ends. The CDR3 is made up of 15 amino acids.

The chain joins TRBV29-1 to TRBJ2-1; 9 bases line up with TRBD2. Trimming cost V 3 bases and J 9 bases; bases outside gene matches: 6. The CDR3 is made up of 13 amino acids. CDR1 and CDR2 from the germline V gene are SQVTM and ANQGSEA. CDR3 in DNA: TGCAGCGTTGAGGGTAGCGGGGGAGCTGAGCAGTTCTTC. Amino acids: CSVEGSGGAEQFF.

The CDR3 spells CASSQAMTGNEKLFF. DNA for the CDR3: TGTGCCAGCAGCCAGGCTATGACAGGGAATGAAAAACTGTTTTTT. V usage is TRBV3-1 (or the pseudogene TRBV3-2) and J usage is TRBJ1-4; the match to TRBD1 covers 7 bases. With V trimmed by 3 bases and J by 5 bases, 6 bases remained unmatched. The CDR3 is 15 residues long. The germline V gene has CDR1 LGHDT and CDR2 YNNKEL (reference sequence).

This CDR3 reads CASSPNTPYEQYF. The CDR3 bases are TGTGCCAGCAGCCCTAATACCCCCTACGAGCAGTACTTC. The J gene is TRBJ2-7, the V gene TRBV3-1 (or the pseudogene TRBV3-2); D uncertain. Trimming removed 4 bases at V and 2 bases at J, with 9 bases between. The germline V gene encodes CDR1 LGHDT and CDR2 YNNKEL (reference sequence). The CDR3 covers 13 residues.

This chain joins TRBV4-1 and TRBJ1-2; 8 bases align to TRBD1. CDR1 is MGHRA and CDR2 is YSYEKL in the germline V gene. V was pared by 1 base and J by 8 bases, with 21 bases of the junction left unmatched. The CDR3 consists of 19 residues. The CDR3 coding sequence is TGCGCCAGCAGCCAAGTCGTGTCGGCAGGGGGCCTAGGACGGTGGGGCTACACCTTC. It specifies CASSQVVSAGGLGRWGYTF.

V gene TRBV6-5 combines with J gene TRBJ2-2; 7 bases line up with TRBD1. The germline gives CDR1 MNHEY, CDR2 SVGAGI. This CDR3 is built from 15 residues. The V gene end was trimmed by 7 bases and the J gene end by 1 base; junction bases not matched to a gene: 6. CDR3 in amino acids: CASTPDRWNTGELFF. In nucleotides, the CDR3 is TGTGCCAGCACCCCGGACAGGTGGAACACCGGGGAGCTGTTTTTT.

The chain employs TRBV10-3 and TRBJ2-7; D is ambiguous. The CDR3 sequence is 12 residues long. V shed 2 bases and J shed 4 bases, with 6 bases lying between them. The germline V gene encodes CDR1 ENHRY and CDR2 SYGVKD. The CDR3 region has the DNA TGTGCCATCAGTGAGGTAACTTACGAGCAGTACTTC. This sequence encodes CAISEVTYEQYF.

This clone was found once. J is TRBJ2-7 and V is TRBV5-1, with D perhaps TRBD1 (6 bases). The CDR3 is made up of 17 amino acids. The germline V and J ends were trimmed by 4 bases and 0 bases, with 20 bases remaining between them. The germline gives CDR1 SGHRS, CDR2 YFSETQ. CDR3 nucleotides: TGCGCCAGCAGCGGGGTACAGGGAGCGGATAGCTCCTACGAGCAGTACTTC. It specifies CASSGVQGADSSYEQYF.

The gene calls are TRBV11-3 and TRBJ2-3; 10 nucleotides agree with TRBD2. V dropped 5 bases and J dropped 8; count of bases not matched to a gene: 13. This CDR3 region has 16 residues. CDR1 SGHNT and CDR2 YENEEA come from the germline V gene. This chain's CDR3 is CASSPGLAVARGTQYF. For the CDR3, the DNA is TGTGCCAGCAGCCCAGGACTAGCGGTAGCAAGGGGTACGCAGTATTTT. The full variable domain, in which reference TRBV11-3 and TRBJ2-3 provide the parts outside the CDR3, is EAGVVQSPRYKIIEKKQPVAFWCNPISGHNTLYWYLQNLGQGPELLIRYENEEAVDDSQLPKDRFSAERLKGVDSTLKIQPAELGDSAVYLCASSPGLAVARGTQYFGPGTRLTVL.

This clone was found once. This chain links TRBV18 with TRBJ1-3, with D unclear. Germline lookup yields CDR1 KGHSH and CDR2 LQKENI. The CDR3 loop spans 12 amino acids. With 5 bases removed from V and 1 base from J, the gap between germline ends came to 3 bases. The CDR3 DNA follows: TGTGCCAGCTCAGAGTCTGGAAACACCATATATTTT. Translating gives CASSESGNTIYF.

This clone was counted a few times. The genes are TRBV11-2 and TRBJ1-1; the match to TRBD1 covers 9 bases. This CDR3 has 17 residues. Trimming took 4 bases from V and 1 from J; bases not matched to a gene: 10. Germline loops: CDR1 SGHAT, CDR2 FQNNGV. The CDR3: CASSYSKGGQGNTEAFF. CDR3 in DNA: TGTGCCAGCAGCTACTCAAAAGGGGGACAGGGGAACACTGAAGCTTTCTTT.

This CDR3 reads CASSPREGAIYGYTF. CDR3 sequence (DNA): TGTGCCAGCAGCCCTCGTGAGGGGGCGATCTATGGCTACACCTTC. This chain joins TRBV3-1 (or the pseudogene TRBV3-2) and TRBJ1-2, with 7 nucleotides matching TRBD1. Germline V gene sequence: CDR1 LGHDT, CDR2 YNNKEL (reference sequence). J was trimmed by 4 bases and V by 4 bases; bases with no gene match: 9. The CDR3 consists of 15 residues.

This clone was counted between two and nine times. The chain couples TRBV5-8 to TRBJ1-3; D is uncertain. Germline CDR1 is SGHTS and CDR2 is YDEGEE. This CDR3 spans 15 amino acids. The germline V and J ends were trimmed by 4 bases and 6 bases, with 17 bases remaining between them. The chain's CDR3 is CASSPRGVGENTIYF. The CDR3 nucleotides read TGTGCCAGCAGCCCCCGGGGAGTCGGAGAAAACACCATATATTTT.

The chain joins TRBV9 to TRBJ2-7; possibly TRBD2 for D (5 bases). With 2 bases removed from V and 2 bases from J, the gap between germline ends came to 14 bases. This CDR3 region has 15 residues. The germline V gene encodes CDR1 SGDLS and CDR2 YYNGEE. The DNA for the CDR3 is TGTGCCAGCAGCGTTCAAGCGGAGTCAACCTACGAGCAGTACTTC. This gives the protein CASSVQAESTYEQYF.

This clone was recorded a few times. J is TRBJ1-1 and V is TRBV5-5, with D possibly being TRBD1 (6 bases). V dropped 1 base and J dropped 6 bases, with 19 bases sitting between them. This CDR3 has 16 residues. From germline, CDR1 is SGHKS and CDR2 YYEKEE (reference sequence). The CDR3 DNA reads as TGTGCCAGCAGCTTGTATACAGGGATTCGAGGCGCTGAAGCTTTCTTT. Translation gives CASSLYTGIRGAEAFF.

CDR3 sequence reads: CASSDDRGLGTEAFF. The DNA of the CDR3 is TGTGCCAGCAGTGACGACAGGGGGCTAGGCACTGAAGCTTTCTTT. The rearrangement joins TRBV2 to TRBJ1-1; 10 bases map to TRBD1. V was pared by 3 bases and J by 4 bases, with 5 bases of the junction left unmatched. Germline-derived CDR1 and CDR2 are SNHLY and FYNNEI. The CDR3 is 15 residues long.

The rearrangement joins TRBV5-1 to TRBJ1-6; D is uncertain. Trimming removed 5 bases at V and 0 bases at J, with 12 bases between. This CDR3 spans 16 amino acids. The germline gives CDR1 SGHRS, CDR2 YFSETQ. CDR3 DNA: TGCGCCAGCAGGAGAGATTCGAGCTCCTATAATTCACCCCTCCACTTT. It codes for CASRRDSSSYNSPLHF.